This T cell receptor beta chain was sequenced for a study of shared clonotypes between healthy human individuals. Concerning this clone itself: Its matching antigen is unknown.

The assay used deep level. TCRdb's copy holds only in-frame clones and misses some; the assay was immunoSEQ multiplex PCR. The data contain fewer than 1.4 million clones, roughly 74% of them singletons. This CDR3 comprises 15 residues. CDR1 and CDR2 (germline): MDHEN, SYDVKM. Findings of the study overall: Generation of non-shared clonotypes was less probable than generation of clonotypes shared by all four donors. Naive subsets generally had larger estimated richness than memory subsets.

Input material: memory CD4+ T cells from PBMCs. Subset here: CD45RA-negative fraction. The rearrangement joins TRBV28 to TRBJ2-5; TRBD2 agrees at 10 bases. The J call may be mistaken, given a closer DNA end match to TRBJ2-7. The receptor's source is a man aged 18 to 35 in good health. Some clones in this sample may be carry-over from other donors' samples. The CDR3 bases are TGTGCCAGCAGGACTAGCGGGCAGGGGACTTACGAGCAGTACTTC. Translated: CASRTSGQGTYEQYF.